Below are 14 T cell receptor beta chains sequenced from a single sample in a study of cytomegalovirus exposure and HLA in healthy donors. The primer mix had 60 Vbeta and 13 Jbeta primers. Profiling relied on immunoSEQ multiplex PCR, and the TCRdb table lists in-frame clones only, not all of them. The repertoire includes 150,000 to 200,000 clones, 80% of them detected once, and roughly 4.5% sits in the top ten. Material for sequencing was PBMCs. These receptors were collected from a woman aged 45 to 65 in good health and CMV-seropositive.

This CDR3 is CASSQMTGILNTEAFF. CDR3 bases: TGTGCCAGCAGCCAGATGACAGGGATCCTGAACACTGAAGCTTTCTTT. This chain links TRBV7-3 with TRBJ1-1; 7 nucleotides match TRBD1. Germline CDR1 is SGHTA and CDR2 is FQGTGA. The CDR3 totals 16 residues. J lost 0 bases, V lost 5 bases, and 9 bases had no gene match.

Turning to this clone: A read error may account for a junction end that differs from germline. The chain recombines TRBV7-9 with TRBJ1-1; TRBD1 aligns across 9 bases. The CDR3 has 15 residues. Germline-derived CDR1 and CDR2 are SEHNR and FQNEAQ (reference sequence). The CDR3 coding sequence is TGTTCCAGCAGCTTAACCGGGACAGGGTACACTGAAGCTTTCTTT. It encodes CSSSLTGTGYTEAFF.

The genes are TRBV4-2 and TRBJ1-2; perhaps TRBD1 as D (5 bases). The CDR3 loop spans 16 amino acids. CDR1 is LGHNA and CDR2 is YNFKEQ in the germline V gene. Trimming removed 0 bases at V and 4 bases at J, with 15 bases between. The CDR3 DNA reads TGTGCCAGCAGCCAAGAAAGTCGGCAGGGATTCTATGGCTACACCTTC. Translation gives CASSQESRQGFYGYTF.

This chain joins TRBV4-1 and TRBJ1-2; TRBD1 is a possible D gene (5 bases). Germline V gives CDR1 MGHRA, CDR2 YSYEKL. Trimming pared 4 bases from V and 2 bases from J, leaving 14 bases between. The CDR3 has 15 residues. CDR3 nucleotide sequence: TGCGCCAGCAGCCCTCAAAGGGGCTCGAACTATGGCTACACCTTC. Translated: CASSPQRGSNYGYTF.

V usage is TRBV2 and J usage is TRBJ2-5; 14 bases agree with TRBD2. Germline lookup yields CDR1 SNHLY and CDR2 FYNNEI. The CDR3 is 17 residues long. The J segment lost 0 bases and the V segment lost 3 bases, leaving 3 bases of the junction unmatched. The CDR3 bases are TGTGCCAGCAGTGAGGGACTAGCGGGGGTGTACCAAGAGACCCAGTACTTC. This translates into CASSEGLAGVYQETQYF.

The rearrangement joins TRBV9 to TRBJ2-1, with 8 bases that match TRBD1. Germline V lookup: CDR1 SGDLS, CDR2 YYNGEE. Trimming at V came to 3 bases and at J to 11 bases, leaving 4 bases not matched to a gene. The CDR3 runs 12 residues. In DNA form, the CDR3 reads TGTGCCAGCAGCGGGGACAGGATTCAGCAGTTCTTC. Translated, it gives CASSGDRIQQFF.

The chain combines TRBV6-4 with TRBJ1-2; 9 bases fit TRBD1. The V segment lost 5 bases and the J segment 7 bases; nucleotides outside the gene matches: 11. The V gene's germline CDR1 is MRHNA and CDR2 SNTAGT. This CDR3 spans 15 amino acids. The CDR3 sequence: CASSYDRGAAGGYTF. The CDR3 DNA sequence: TGTGCCAGCAGTTATGACAGGGGGGCAGCTGGTGGCTACACCTTC.

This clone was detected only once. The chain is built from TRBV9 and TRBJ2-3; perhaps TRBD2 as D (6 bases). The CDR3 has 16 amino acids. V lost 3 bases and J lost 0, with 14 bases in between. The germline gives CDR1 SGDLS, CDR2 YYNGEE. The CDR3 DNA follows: TGTGCCAGCAGCGCCTTGGGGGGACGGAGCACAGATACGCAGTATTTT. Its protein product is CASSALGGRSTDTQYF.

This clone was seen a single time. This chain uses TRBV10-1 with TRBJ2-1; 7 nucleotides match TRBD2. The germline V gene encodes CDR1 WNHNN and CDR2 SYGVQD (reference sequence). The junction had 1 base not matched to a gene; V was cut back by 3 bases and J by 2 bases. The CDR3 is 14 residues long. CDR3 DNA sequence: TGCGCCAGCAGTGAAGCGGGGCCCTACAATGAGCAGTTCTTC. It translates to CASSEAGPYNEQFF.

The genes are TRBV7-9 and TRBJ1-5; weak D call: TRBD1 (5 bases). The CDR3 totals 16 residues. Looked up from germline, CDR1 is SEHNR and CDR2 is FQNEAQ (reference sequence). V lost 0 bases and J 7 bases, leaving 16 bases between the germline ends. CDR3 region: CASSLASGRGGQPQHF. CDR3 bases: TGTGCCAGCAGCTTAGCGTCAGGGAGGGGCGGACAGCCCCAGCATTTT.

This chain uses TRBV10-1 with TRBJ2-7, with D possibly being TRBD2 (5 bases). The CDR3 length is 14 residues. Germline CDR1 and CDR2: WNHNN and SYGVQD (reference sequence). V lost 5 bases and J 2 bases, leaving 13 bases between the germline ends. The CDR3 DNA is TGCGCCAGCAGTCCGACTACCCCAACCTACGAGCAGTACTTC. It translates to CASSPTTPTYEQYF.

CDR3 sequence reads: CASGGANEQFF. CDR3 sequence (DNA): TGTGCCAGCGGGGGGGCCAATGAGCAGTTCTTC. This chain uses TRBV7-3 with TRBJ2-1; tentative D call: TRBD2 (7 bases). V shed 8 bases and J shed 6 bases, with 8 bases lying between them. CDR3 length equals 11 residues. Germline V gives CDR1 SGHTA, CDR2 FQGTGA. Together with reference TRBV7-3 and TRBJ2-1, the CDR3 gives the full variable domain: GAGVSQTPSNKVTEKGKYVELRCDPISGHTALYWYRQSLGQGPEFLIYFQGTGAADDSGLPNDRFFAVRPEGSVSTLKIQRTERGDSAVYLCASGGANEQFFGPGTRLTVL.

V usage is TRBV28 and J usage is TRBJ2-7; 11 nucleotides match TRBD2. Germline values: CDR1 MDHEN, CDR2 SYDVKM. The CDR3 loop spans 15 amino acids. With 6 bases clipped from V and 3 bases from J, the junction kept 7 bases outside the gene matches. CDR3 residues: CASSFISGGDYEQYF. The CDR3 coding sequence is TGTGCCAGCAGCTTCATTAGCGGGGGGGACTACGAGCAGTACTTC.

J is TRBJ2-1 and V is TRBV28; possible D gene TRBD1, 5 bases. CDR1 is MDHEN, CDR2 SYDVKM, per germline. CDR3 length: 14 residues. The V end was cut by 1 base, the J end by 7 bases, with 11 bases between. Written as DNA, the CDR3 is TGTGCCAGCAGTTTATACCGACAGTTTAATGAGCAGTTCTTC. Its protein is CASSLYRQFNEQFF.